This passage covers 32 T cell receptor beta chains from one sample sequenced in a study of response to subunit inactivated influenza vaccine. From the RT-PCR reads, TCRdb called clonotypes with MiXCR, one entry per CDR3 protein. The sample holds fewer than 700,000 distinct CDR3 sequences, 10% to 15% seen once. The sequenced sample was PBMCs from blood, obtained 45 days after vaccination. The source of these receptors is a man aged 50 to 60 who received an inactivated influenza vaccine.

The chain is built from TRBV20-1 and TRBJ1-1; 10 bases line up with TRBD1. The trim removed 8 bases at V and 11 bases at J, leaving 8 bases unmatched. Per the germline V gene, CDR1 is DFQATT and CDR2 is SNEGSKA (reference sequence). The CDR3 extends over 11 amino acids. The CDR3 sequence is CSIGTGVGAFF. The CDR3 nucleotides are TGCAGTATCGGGACAGGGGTTGGTGCTTTCTTT.

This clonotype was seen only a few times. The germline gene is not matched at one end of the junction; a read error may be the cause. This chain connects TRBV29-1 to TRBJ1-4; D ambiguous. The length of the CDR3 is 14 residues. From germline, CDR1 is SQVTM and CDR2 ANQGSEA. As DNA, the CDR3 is TGCAGCGTTAAAGAGGGCACAACTAATGAAAAACTGTTTTTT. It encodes CSVKEGTTNEKLFF.

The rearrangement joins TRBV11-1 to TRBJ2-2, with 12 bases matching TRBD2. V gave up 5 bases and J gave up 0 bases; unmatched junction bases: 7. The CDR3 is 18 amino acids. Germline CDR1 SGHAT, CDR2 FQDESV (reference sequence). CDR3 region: CASSGTSGPDANTGELFF. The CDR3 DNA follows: TGTGCCAGCAGCGGGACTAGCGGGCCCGATGCGAACACCGGGGAGCTGTTTTTT.

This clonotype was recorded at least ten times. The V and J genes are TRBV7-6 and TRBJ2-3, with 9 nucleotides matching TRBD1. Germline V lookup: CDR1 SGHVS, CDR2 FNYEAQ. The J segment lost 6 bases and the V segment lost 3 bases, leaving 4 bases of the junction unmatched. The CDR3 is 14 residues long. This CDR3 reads CASSLTGGADTQYF. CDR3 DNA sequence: TGTGCCAGCAGCTTGACAGGGGGAGCTGATACGCAGTATTTT. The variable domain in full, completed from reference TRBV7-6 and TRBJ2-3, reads GAGVSQSPRYKVTKRGQDVALRCDPISGHVSLYWYRQALGQGPEFLTYFNYEAQQDKSGLPNDRFSAERPEGSISTLTIQRTEQRDSAMYRCASSLTGGADTQYFGPGTRLTVL.

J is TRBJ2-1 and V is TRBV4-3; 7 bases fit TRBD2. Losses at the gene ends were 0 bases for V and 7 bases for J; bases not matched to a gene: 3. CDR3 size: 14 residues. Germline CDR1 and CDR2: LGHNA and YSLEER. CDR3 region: CASSQDLGGNEQFF. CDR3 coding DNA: TGCGCCAGCAGCCAAGATCTGGGGGGGAATGAGCAGTTCTTC.

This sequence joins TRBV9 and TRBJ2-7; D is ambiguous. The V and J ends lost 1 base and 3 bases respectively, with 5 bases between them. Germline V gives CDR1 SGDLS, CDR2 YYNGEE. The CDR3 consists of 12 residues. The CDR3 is CASSVRSYEQYF. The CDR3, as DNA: TGTGCCAGCAGCGTAAGAAGCTACGAGCAGTACTTC.

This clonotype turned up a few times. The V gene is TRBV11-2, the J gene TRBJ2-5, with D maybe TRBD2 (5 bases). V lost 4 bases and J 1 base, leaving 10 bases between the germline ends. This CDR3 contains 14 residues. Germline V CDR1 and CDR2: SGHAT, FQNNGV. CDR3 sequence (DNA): TGTGCCAGCAGCTCGGGATGGGGCCAAGAGACCCAGTACTTC. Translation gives CASSSGWGQETQYF. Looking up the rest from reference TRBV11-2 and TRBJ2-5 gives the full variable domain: EAGVAQSPRYKIIEKRQSVAFWCNPISGHATLYWYQQILGQGPKLLIQFQNNGVVDDSQLPKDRFSAERLKGVDSTLKIQPAKLEDSAVYLCASSSGWGQETQYFGPGTRLLVL.

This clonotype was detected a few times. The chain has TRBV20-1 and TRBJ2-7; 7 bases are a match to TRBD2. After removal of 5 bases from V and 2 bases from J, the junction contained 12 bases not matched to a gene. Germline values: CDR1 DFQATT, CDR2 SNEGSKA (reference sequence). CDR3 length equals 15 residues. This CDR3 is CSAYWTGRFTYEQYF. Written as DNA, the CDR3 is TGCAGTGCTTATTGGACCGGGAGGTTTACCTACGAGCAGTACTTC.

The CDR3 loop reads CAISEYTGSGETQYF. The CDR3 nucleotides are TGTGCCATCAGTGAATATACAGGGTCTGGGGAGACCCAGTACTTC. The gene calls are TRBV10-3 and TRBJ2-5; possible D gene TRBD1, 6 bases. The germline gives CDR1 ENHRY, CDR2 SYGVKD. CDR3 length: 15 amino acids. V was pared by 3 bases and J by 5 bases, with 16 bases between.

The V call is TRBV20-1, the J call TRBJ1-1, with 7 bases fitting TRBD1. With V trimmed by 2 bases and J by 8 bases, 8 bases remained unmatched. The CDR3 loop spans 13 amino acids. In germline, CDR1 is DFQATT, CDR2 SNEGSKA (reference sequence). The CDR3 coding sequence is TGCAGTGCTAGACTAAGCTACAGGGGCGAAGCTTTCTTT. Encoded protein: CSARLSYRGEAFF.

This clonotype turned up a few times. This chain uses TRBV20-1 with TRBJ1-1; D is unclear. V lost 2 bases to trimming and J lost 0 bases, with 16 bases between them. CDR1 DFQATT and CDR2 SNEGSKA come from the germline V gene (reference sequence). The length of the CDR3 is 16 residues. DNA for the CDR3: TGCAGTGCTAGATGGTTTAGTAAGGTCATGAACACTGAAGCTTTCTTT. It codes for CSARWFSKVMNTEAFF.

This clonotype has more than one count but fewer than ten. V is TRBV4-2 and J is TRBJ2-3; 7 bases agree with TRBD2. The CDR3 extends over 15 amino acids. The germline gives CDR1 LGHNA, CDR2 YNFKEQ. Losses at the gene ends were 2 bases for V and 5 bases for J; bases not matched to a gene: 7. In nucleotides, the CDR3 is TGTGCCAGCAGCCAATCCGCGGGAGTTGTAGATACGCAGTATTTT. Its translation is CASSQSAGVVDTQYF.

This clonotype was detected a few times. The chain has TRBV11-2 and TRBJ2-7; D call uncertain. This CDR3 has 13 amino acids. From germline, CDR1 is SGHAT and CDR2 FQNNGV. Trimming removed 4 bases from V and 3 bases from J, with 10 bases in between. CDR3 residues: CASSSTNNYEQYF. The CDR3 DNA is TGTGCCAGCAGCTCTACTAATAACTACGAGCAGTACTTC.

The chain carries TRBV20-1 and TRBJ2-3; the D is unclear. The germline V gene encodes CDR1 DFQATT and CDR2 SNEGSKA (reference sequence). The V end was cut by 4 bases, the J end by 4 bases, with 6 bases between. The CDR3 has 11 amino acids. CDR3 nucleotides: TGCAGTGCTAAATCGGCAGATACGCAGTATTTT. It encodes CSAKSADTQYF.

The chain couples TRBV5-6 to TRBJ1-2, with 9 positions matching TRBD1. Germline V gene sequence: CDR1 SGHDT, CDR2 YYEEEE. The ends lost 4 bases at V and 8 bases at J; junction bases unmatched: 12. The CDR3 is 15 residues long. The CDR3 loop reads CASSSRGQGIYGYTF. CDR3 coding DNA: TGTGCCAGCAGCAGCCGGGGACAGGGAATATACGGCTACACCTTC.

CDR3 DNA sequence: TGCGCCAGCAGCCCGTGGACTAGCGGGGGGGACAATGAGCAGTTCTTC. It yields the protein CASSPWTSGGDNEQFF. The chain has TRBV5-1 and TRBJ2-1; 15 bases line up with TRBD2. This CDR3 spans 16 amino acids. Germline V gene data show CDR1 as SGHRS and CDR2 as YFSETQ. Losses at the gene ends were 4 bases for V and 5 bases for J; bases not matched to a gene: 4.

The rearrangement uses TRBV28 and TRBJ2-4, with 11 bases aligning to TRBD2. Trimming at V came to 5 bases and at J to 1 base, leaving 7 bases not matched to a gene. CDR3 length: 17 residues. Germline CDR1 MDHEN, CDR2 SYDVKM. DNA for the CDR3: TGTGCCAGCAGTCTAGCGGGGGGTTGGTGGGCCAAAAACATTCAGTACTTC. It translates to CASSLAGGWWAKNIQYF.

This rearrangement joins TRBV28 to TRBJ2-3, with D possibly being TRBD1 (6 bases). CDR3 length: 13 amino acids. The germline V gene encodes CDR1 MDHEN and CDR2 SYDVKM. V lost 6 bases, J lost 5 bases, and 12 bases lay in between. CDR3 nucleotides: TGTGCCAGCAGCTTTCCCAGGGGAGATACGCAGTATTTT. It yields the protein CASSFPRGDTQYF.

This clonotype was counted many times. CDR3 DNA sequence: TGTGCCATCAGTGAGGGGCCGAACACTGAAGCTTTCTTT. Protein: CAISEGPNTEAFF. The rearrangement links TRBV10-3 to TRBJ1-1; D gene unclear. Trimming shortened V by 2 bases and J by 1 base, and 5 bases separated the two germline ends. In germline, CDR1 is ENHRY, CDR2 SYGVKD. The CDR3 loop spans 13 amino acids.

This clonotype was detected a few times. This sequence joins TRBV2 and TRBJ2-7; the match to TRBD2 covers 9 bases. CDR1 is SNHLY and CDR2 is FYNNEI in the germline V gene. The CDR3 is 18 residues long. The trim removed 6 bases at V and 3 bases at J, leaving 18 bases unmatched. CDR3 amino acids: CASRHSPHIAGEIYEQYF. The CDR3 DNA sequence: TGTGCCAGCAGACACTCCCCCCATATAGCGGGAGAGATCTACGAGCAGTACTTC.

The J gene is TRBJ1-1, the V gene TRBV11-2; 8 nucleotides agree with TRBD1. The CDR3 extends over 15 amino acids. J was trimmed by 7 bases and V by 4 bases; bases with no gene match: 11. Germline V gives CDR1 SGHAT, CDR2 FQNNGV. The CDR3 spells CASSSGGGSLGEAFF. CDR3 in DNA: TGTGCCAGCAGCTCAGGGGGCGGGAGTCTGGGTGAAGCTTTCTTT.

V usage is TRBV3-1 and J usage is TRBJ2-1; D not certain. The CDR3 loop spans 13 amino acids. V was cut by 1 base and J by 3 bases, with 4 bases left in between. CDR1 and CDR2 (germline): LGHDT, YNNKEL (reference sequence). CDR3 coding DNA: TGTGCCAGCAGCCAAGGGGTCTACAATGAGCAGTTCTTC. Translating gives CASSQGVYNEQFF.

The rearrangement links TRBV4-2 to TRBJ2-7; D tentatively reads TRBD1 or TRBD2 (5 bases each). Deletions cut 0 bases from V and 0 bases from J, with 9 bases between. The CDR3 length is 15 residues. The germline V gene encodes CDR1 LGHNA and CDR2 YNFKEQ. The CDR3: CASSQERDDSYEQYF. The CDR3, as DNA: TGTGCCAGCAGCCAAGAACGGGACGACTCCTACGAGCAGTACTTC.

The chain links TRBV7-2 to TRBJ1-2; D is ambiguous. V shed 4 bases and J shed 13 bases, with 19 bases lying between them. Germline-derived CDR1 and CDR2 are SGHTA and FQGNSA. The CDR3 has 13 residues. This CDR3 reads CASSSTPRESTTF. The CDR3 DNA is TGTGCCAGCAGCTCCACACCCCGGGAATCTACCACCTTC.

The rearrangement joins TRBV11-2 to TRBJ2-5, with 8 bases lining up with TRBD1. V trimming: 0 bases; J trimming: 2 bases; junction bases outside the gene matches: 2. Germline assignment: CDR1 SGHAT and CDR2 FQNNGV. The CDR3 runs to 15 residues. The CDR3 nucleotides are TGTGCCAGCAGCTTAGACAGGGGGCAACAAGAGACCCAGTACTTC. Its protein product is CASSLDRGQQETQYF.

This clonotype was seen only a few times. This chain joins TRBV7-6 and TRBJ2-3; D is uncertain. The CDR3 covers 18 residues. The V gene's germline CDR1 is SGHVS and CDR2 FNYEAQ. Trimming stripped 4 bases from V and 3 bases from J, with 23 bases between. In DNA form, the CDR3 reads TGTGCCAGCAGCTCTACACCCCCCGGGCTAGGTCGAACAGATACGCAGTATTTT. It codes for CASSSTPPGLGRTDTQYF.

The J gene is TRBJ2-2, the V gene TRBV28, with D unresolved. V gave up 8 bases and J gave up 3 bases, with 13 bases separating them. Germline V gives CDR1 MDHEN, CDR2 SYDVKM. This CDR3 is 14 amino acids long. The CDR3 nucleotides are TGTGCCAGCGCCACCTACGAGGACACCGGGGAGCTGTTTTTT. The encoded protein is CASATYEDTGELFF.

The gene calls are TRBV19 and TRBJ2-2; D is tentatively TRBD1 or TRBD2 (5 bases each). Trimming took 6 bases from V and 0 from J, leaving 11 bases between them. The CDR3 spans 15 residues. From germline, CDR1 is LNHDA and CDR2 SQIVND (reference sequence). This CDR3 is CASSGWDANTGELFF. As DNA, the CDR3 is TGTGCCAGTAGCGGGTGGGACGCGAACACCGGGGAGCTGTTTTTT.

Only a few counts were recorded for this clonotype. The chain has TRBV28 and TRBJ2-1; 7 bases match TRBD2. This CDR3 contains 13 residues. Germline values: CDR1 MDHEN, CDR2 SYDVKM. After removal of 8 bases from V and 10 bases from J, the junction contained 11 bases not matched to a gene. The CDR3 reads CASLSGPGREQFF. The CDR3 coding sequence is TGTGCCAGCCTTAGCGGGCCCGGGAGGGAGCAGTTCTTC.

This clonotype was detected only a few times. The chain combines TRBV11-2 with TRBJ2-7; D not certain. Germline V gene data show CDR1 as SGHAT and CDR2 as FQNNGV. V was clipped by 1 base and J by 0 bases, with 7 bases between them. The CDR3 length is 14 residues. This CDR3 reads CASSLGVDSYEQYF. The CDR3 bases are TGTGCCAGCAGCTTAGGGGTGGACTCCTACGAGCAGTACTTC.

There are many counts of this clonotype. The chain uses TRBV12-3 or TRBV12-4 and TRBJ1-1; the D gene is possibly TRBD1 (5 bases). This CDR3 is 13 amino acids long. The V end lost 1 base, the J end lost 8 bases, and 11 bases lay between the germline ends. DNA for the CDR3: TGTGCCAGCAGTTTAGGGGGGAAGGCAGAAGCTTTCTTT. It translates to CASSLGGKAEAFF.

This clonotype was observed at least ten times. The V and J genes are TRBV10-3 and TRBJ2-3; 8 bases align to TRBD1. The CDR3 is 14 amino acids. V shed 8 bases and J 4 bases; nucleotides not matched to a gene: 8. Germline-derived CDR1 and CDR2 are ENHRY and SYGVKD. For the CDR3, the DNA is TGTGCCATCCGGGCGCAGGGGGCGTCAGATACGCAGTATTTT. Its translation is CAIRAQGASDTQYF.